The sequence of this TCR beta chain was determined in a study of cytomegalovirus exposure and HLA in healthy donors. Study context: An early data release held tens of millions of unique TCRs from HLA-typed donors. Findings and limits, study-wide: By HLA locus, TCR association rates varied in a later analysis, with DRB1 showing the most and HLA-C the fewest.

PCR involved 60 Vbeta and 13 Jbeta primers. The table came from immunoSEQ multiplex PCR; TCRdb's copy has only in-frame clones and leaves some out. The sample lists approximately 100,000 clones, around 60% seen once, with over 2% in the top ten. Per the germline V gene, CDR1 is MNHNS and CDR2 is SASEGT. CDR3 length equals 20 residues. V gave up 4 bases and J gave up 1 base; unmatched junction bases: 14. Note on this clone: Its antigen is unidentified.

This sequence joins TRBV6-1 and TRBJ1-5; 12 positions agree with TRBD1. The sequenced material came from PBMCs. This receptor was obtained from a human donor in good health. The DNA for the CDR3 is TGTGCCAGCAGTGGAGACCGATCGGGGACAGGGGGCAGGAGCAATCAGCCCCAGCATTTT. Its translation: CASSGDRSGTGGRSNQPQHF.